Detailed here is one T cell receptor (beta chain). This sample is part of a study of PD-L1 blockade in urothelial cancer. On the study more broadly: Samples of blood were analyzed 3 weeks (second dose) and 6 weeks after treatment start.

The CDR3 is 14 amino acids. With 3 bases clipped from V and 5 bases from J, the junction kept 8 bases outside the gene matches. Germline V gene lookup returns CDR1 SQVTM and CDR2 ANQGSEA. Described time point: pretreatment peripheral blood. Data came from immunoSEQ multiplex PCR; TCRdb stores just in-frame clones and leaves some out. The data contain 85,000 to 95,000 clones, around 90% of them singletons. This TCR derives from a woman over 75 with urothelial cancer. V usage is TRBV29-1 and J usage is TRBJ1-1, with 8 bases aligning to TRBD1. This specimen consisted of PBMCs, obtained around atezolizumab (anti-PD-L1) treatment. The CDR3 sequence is CSVDRTGLWTEAFF. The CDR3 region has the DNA TGCAGCGTTGACCGGACAGGGTTATGGACTGAAGCTTTCTTT.